Given below is one T cell receptor beta chain in context. The data are from a study of blood T cell repertoires in COVID-19. At the level of the study: Acute and convalescent COVID-19 samples came from the United States, Italy and Spain. T cells, B-cell-depleted T cells, or PBMCs provided the cDNA or gDNA that served as material.

V lost 1 base to trimming and J lost 4 bases; unmatched junction nucleotides: 5. The germline V gene has CDR1 SGHDT and CDR2 YYEEEE. This CDR3 region has 15 residues. Using immunoSEQ multiplex PCR, the repertoire was profiled, and TCRdb retains in-frame clones only, with some absent. The sample has 95,000 to 120,000 clones; 71% are singletons. This sequence joins TRBV5-6 and TRBJ1-5; TRBD1 matches 7 bases. The clonotype comes from a woman in her 40s with acute or convalescent COVID-19. The sample taken for sequencing was peripheral blood. The CDR3 region is CASSLWTGGNQPQHF. The CDR3 coding sequence is TGTGCCAGCAGCTTGTGGACAGGAGGGAATCAGCCCCAGCATTTT.